A single sample is the source of the 18 T cell receptor beta chains below, sequenced in a study of cytomegalovirus exposure and HLA in healthy donors. Clones were read by immunoSEQ multiplex PCR, and TCRdb kept only the in-frame ones, dropping some. This sample has 90,000 to 120,000 clones, with around 82% found just once. The sequencing input was PBMCs. These receptors all stem from a young woman in good health and CMV-seronegative.

The V call is TRBV6-1, the J call TRBJ1-2; 9 positions match TRBD1. This CDR3 contains 13 residues. Germline values: CDR1 MNHNS, CDR2 SASEGT. V was clipped by 6 bases and J by 8 bases; unmatched bases: 7. CDR3 DNA sequence: TGTGCCAGCAGGGGACAGGGATTGGGAGGCTACACCTTC. Protein: CASRGQGLGGYTF.

V usage is TRBV27 and J usage is TRBJ1-1; D is uncertain. V was cut by 5 bases and J by 10 bases, with 29 bases left in between. The CDR3 is made up of 17 amino acids. CDR1 and CDR2 from the germline V gene are MNHEY and SMNVEV (reference sequence). Written as DNA, the CDR3 is TGTGCCAGCAGTGCCATAAAGAATAGATTCGCGCCGGTGATAGCTTTCTTT. It yields the protein CASSAIKNRFAPVIAFF.

This chain joins TRBV9 and TRBJ1-2; tentative D call: TRBD1 (5 bases). V was clipped by 7 bases and J by 7 bases, with 11 bases between them. The CDR3 sequence is 11 residues long. Looked up from germline, CDR1 is SGDLS and CDR2 is YYNGEE. DNA of the CDR3: TGTGCCAGCGGGGCAGGAGCTGGCTACACCTTC. It codes for CASGAGAGYTF.

The chain links TRBV7-9 to TRBJ2-5; D not certain. V shed 5 bases and J shed 3 bases, with 19 bases lying between them. The length of the CDR3 is 16 residues. Looked up from germline, CDR1 is SEHNR and CDR2 is FQNEAQ (reference sequence). The CDR3 loop is CASSPPVTVSEETQYF. The CDR3 bases are TGTGCCAGCAGCCCCCCGGTCACTGTCTCGGAAGAGACCCAGTACTTC.

This clone was counted only a few times. The gene calls are TRBV2 and TRBJ2-1; 16 bases line up with TRBD2. This CDR3 is built from 13 residues. CDR1 and CDR2 (germline): SNHLY, FYNNEI. After removal of 6 bases from V and 15 bases from J, the junction contained 5 bases not matched to a gene. The CDR3 DNA reads TGTGCCAGCAGCGGGACTAGCGGGGGGGCCCCGTTCTTC. This gives the protein CASSGTSGGAPFF.

This rearrangement joins TRBV25-1 to TRBJ2-5, with 8 bases matching TRBD1. The V gene end was trimmed by 5 bases and the J gene end by 5 bases; junction bases not matched to a gene: 10. From germline, CDR1 is MGHDK and CDR2 SYGVNS. This CDR3 spans 15 amino acids. CDR3 sequence (DNA): TGTGCCAGCAGTACCGCCCGGACAGGGAGGGAGACCCAGTACTTC. Its protein product is CASSTARTGRETQYF.

The gene calls are TRBV10-2 and TRBJ2-7; 8 nucleotides align to TRBD1. The CDR3 contains 14 residues. J gave up 2 bases and V 7 bases, and 7 bases lay outside the gene matches. Germline CDR1 reads WSHSY; CDR2 reads SAAADI. The CDR3, as DNA: TGCGCCAGCATAGGGACAGGAAAAACCTACGAGCAGTACTTC. Translated, it gives CASIGTGKTYEQYF.

V usage is TRBV6-1 and J usage is TRBJ2-7, with D possibly being TRBD1 (6 bases). This CDR3 spans 12 amino acids. Trimming took off 7 bases at V and 2 bases at J, with 9 bases between the two ends. Looked up from germline, CDR1 is MNHNS and CDR2 is SASEGT. CDR3 in amino acids: CASTGTTYEQYF. DNA of the CDR3: TGTGCCAGCACCGGGACAACCTACGAGCAGTACTTC.

This clone was counted between two and nine times. The chain uses TRBV5-4 and TRBJ2-7; no reliable D call. V was cut by 0 bases and J by 3 bases, with 4 bases left in between. The CDR3 is 12 amino acids. CDR1 is SGHNT and CDR2 is YYREEE in the germline V gene (reference sequence). CDR3 nucleotide sequence: TGTGCCAGCAGCTTGGACTTCTACGAGCAGTACTTC. Translating it yields CASSLDFYEQYF. Together with reference TRBV5-4 and TRBJ2-7, the CDR3 gives the full variable domain: ETGVTQSPTHLIKTRGQQVTLRCSSQSGHNTVSWYQQALGQGPQFIFQYYREEENGRGNFPPRFSGLQFPNYSSELNVNALELDDSALYLCASSLDFYEQYFGPGTRLTVT.

The sample holds a few counts of this clone. V usage is TRBV4-2 and J usage is TRBJ2-1; D remains unclear. V was clipped by 0 bases and J by 2 bases, with 11 bases between them. This CDR3 region has 16 residues. The germline CDR1 and CDR2 sequences are LGHNA and YNFKEQ. CDR3 sequence (DNA): TGTGCCAGCAGCCAAGATCCCGCAGGTACCTACAATGAGCAGTTCTTC. It specifies CASSQDPAGTYNEQFF.

The rearrangement links TRBV28 to TRBJ1-1; 10 bases line up with TRBD1. In germline, CDR1 is MDHEN, CDR2 SYDVKM. This CDR3 region has 14 residues. V gave up 6 bases and J gave up 8 bases; unmatched junction bases: 9. This chain's CDR3 is CASRPGQGIGEAFF. In DNA, the CDR3 is TGTGCCAGCAGGCCGGGACAGGGGATTGGAGAAGCTTTCTTT.

The V call is TRBV27, the J call TRBJ1-5, with TRBD1 matching over 10 bases. The CDR3 has 15 amino acids. Per germline, CDR1 MNHEY and CDR2 SMNVEV (reference sequence). V was pared by 4 bases and J by 7 bases, with 7 bases of the junction left unmatched. The CDR3: CASSSSGTGVQPQHF. The CDR3 bases are TGTGCCAGCAGTTCATCCGGGACAGGGGTACAGCCCCAGCATTTT.

This chain joins TRBV9 and TRBJ2-2; 9 bases agree with TRBD1. Germline CDR1 reads SGDLS; CDR2 reads YYNGEE. Trimming cost V 4 bases and J 12 bases; bases outside gene matches: 13. CDR3 length: 15 residues. The CDR3 region has the DNA TGTGCCAGCAGCCCCCGGACAGGGGCTACTGGACAGCTGTTTTTT. Encoded protein: CASSPRTGATGQLFF.

The rearrangement links TRBV10-2 to TRBJ1-5; 7 positions match TRBD1. The length of the CDR3 is 13 residues. After removal of 9 bases from V and 7 bases from J, the junction contained 9 bases not matched to a gene. The germline gives CDR1 WSHSY, CDR2 SAAADI. DNA of the CDR3: TGCGCCAGTGGACAGGACTTTGGGCAGCCCCAGCATTTT. It is translated as CASGQDFGQPQHF.

The rearrangement uses TRBV27 and TRBJ1-2; 7 bases are a match to TRBD1. Germline assignment: CDR1 MNHEY and CDR2 SMNVEV (reference sequence). Germline trimming cut 5 bases from V and 5 bases from J; bases unmatched to any gene: 8. The CDR3 is 14 residues long. Written as DNA, the CDR3 is TGTGCCAGCAGTGGGACAAACAGGGGATATGGCTACACCTTC. As protein: CASSGTNRGYGYTF.

The table lists this clone with a count of one. This chain joins TRBV5-1 and TRBJ2-1; a possible D gene is TRBD1 (6 bases). The CDR3 length is 15 residues. The germline V and J ends were trimmed by 0 bases and 3 bases, with 10 bases remaining between them. The germline V gene has CDR1 SGHRS and CDR2 YFSETQ. The CDR3 region is CASSLEAGDYNEQFF. The DNA of the CDR3 is TGCGCCAGCAGCTTGGAGGCAGGGGACTACAATGAGCAGTTCTTC.

The chain is built from TRBV19 and TRBJ1-1; 12 bases line up with TRBD1. The germline gives CDR1 LNHDA, CDR2 SQIVND (reference sequence). This CDR3 is built from 17 residues. The V and J ends lost 4 bases and 6 bases, in that order; junction bases with no gene match: 12. The CDR3 region is CASSKVPGQGAFSEAFF. For the CDR3, the DNA is TGTGCCAGTAGTAAGGTCCCGGGACAGGGGGCGTTTTCTGAAGCTTTCTTT. Looking up the rest from reference TRBV19 and TRBJ1-1 gives the full variable domain: DGGITQSPKYLFRKEGQNVTLSCEQNLNHDAMYWYRQDPGQGLRLIYYSQIVNDFQKGDIAEGYSVSREKKESFPLTVTSAQKNPTAFYLCASSKVPGQGAFSEAFFGQGTRLTVV.

The CDR3 DNA is TGTGCCAGTCGACAGGGAATGAGTGAAAAACTGTTTTTT. Translation gives CASRQGMSEKLFF. The V call is TRBV27, the J call TRBJ1-4; TRBD1 matches at 7 bases. The germline V gene encodes CDR1 MNHEY and CDR2 SMNVEV (reference sequence). V shed 9 bases, J shed 7 bases, and the junction held 8 bases outside the gene matches. CDR3 size: 13 residues.